A single sample is the source of the 24 T cell receptor beta chains below, sequenced in a study of Tregs in tolerant kidney transplant recipients. Method: immunoSEQ multiplex PCR; TCRdb's copy keeps in-frame clones and lacks some. In the table there are 95,000 to 120,000 clones, around 90% of which are singletons. The source was CD4+ T cells from blood, collected before the transplant. The receptors stem from a human donor who received a combined kidney and bone marrow transplant.

The rearrangement links TRBV5-4 to TRBJ1-1; maybe TRBD1 (6 bases). The CDR3 sequence is 15 residues long. The germline V gene encodes CDR1 SGHNT and CDR2 YYREEE (reference sequence). Trimming took 2 bases from V and 5 from J, leaving 16 bases between them. The CDR3 spells CASSFGLQGLTEAFF. The CDR3 DNA sequence: TGTGCCAGCAGCTTTGGGTTGCAGGGGCTGACTGAAGCTTTCTTT. Combining the CDR3 with reference TRBV5-4 and TRBJ1-1 gives the whole variable domain ETGVTQSPTHLIKTRGQQVTLRCSSQSGHNTVSWYQQALGQGPQFIFQYYREEENGRGNFPPRFSGLQFPNYSSELNVNALELDDSALYLCASSFGLQGLTEAFFGQGTRLTVV.

The CDR3 sequence is CASSTDGTINEKLFF. For the CDR3, the DNA is TGTGCCAGCAGCACGGATGGAACTATTAATGAAAAACTGTTTTTT. This chain uses TRBV9 with TRBJ1-4; D is unclear. V lost 4 bases, J lost 4 bases, and 14 bases lay in between. Germline loops: CDR1 SGDLS, CDR2 YYNGEE. This CDR3 spans 15 amino acids.

The chain carries TRBV18 and TRBJ2-7; the D gene is possibly TRBD2 (6 bases). The CDR3 runs 14 residues. Trimming removed 3 bases from V and 0 bases from J, with 9 bases in between. Germline values: CDR1 KGHSH, CDR2 LQKENI. For the CDR3, the DNA is TGTGCCAGCTCACCCGGGACTTTCTCCTACGAGCAGTACTTC. Its translation is CASSPGTFSYEQYF. Full variable domain (remainder filled in from reference TRBV18 and TRBJ2-7): NAGVMQNPRHLVRRRGQEARLRCSPMKGHSHVYWYRQLPEEGLKFMVYLQKENIIDESGMPKERFSAEFPKEGPSILRIQQVVRGDSAAYFCASSPGTFSYEQYFGPGTRLTVT.

This chain joins TRBV18 and TRBJ1-1, with D uncertain. With 3 bases removed from V and 4 bases from J, the gap between germline ends came to 12 bases. This CDR3 is 14 amino acids long. The germline CDR1 and CDR2 sequences are KGHSH and LQKENI. The CDR3 is CASSPPSVVTEAFF. Written as DNA, the CDR3 is TGTGCCAGCTCACCCCCCTCGGTAGTCACTGAAGCTTTCTTT.

J is TRBJ2-7 and V is TRBV11-2, with a weak D call TRBD1 (5 bases). V lost 2 bases and J 6 bases, leaving 11 bases between the germline ends. Per the germline V gene, CDR1 is SGHAT and CDR2 is FQNNGV. This CDR3 contains 13 residues. CDR3 coding DNA: TGTGCCAGCAGCTTATTTATAGGGGTCGAGCAGTACTTC. The encoded protein is CASSLFIGVEQYF.

The rearrangement links TRBV5-1 to TRBJ1-5; perhaps TRBD1 as D (6 bases). The CDR3 spans 17 residues. The V end was cut by 2 bases, the J end by 1 base, with 16 bases between. CDR1 is SGHRS, CDR2 YFSETQ, per germline. As DNA, the CDR3 is TGCGCCAGCAGCTTTAACCCGGGGGGCGGGAGCAATCAGCCCCAGCATTTT. Amino acids: CASSFNPGGGSNQPQHF.

J is TRBJ2-7 and V is TRBV29-1, with D possibly being TRBD2 (5 bases). The CDR3 loop spans 13 amino acids. From germline, CDR1 is SQVTM and CDR2 ANQGSEA. V lost 2 bases and J 5 bases, leaving 13 bases between the germline ends. In DNA, the CDR3 is TGCAGCGTTGAAACGCTGCCCGGGAACGAGCAGTACTTC. Its protein product is CSVETLPGNEQYF.

This chain connects TRBV6-5 to TRBJ2-7, with 8 bases lining up with TRBD1. V trimming: 5 bases; J trimming: 7 bases; junction bases outside the gene matches: 13. In germline, CDR1 is MNHEY, CDR2 SVGAGI. This CDR3 has 15 residues. The CDR3 reads CASSGKGRGRDEQYF. Written as DNA, the CDR3 is TGTGCCAGCAGTGGTAAGGGCAGGGGGCGCGATGAGCAGTACTTC.

V usage is TRBV5-4 and J usage is TRBJ2-6; the D gene is possibly TRBD2 (6 bases). V lost 0 bases and J 3 bases, leaving 16 bases between the germline ends. This CDR3 is 18 amino acids long. Germline values: CDR1 SGHNT, CDR2 YYREEE (reference sequence). CDR3 residues: CASSLGGAGRGGANVLTF. The CDR3, as DNA: TGTGCCAGCAGCTTGGGTGGTGCGGGGCGGGGTGGGGCCAACGTCCTGACTTTC.

The chain combines TRBV11-2 with TRBJ2-3; D not certain. The CDR3 is 14 amino acids. Trimming stripped 5 bases from V and 4 bases from J, with 13 bases between. Germline V gives CDR1 SGHAT, CDR2 FQNNGV. This CDR3 is CASSPRIYPDTQYF. The CDR3 region has the DNA TGTGCCAGCAGCCCTAGGATCTACCCAGATACGCAGTATTTT.

The rearrangement links TRBV28 to TRBJ2-7; D gene unclear. The V and J ends lost 6 bases and 5 bases respectively, with 14 bases between them. The CDR3 sequence is 13 residues long. Germline CDR1 is MDHEN and CDR2 is SYDVKM. The CDR3 region is CASRTPGLDEQYF. CDR3 sequence (DNA): TGTGCCAGCAGAACGCCCGGTTTGGACGAGCAGTACTTC. Full variable domain (outside the CDR3, taken from reference TRBV28 and TRBJ2-7): DVKVTQSSRYLVKRTGEKVFLECVQDMDHENMFWYRQDPGLGLRLIYFSYDVKMKEKGDIPEGYSVSREKKERFSLILESASTNQTSMYLCASRTPGLDEQYFGPGTRLTVT.

V and J are TRBV5-1 and TRBJ2-5, with 14 bases aligning to TRBD2. The CDR3 length is 16 residues. The V gene's germline CDR1 is SGHRS and CDR2 YFSETQ. The V gene end was trimmed by 4 bases and the J gene end by 2 bases; junction bases not matched to a gene: 4. The CDR3 spells CASSRGLAGGQETQYF. Written as DNA, the CDR3 is TGCGCCAGCAGCCGCGGACTAGCGGGGGGACAAGAGACCCAGTACTTC.

This clone was counted a single time. Additional DNA sequences in this sample encode the identical CDR3. The CDR3 here is CASSLELAGVNEQFF. The CDR3 DNA is TGTGCCAGCAGTTTGGAACTAGCGGGAGTCAATGAGCAGTTCTTC. The rearrangement links TRBV27 to TRBJ2-1, with 11 bases identical to TRBD2. This CDR3 is 15 amino acids long. Germline V gene sequence: CDR1 MNHEY, CDR2 SMNVEV (reference sequence). J gave up 6 bases and V 3 bases, and 4 bases lay outside the gene matches.

The rearrangement uses TRBV2 and TRBJ1-1; possibly TRBD1 for D (5 bases). Per the germline V gene, CDR1 is SNHLY and CDR2 is FYNNEI. Trimming pared 7 bases from V and 3 bases from J, leaving 15 bases between. The CDR3 runs to 14 residues. CDR3 sequence reads: CASIPNRGDTEAFF. For the CDR3, the DNA is TGTGCCAGCATCCCCAACCGGGGGGACACTGAAGCTTTCTTT.

This clone was detected once. The chain carries TRBV19 and TRBJ2-4; 13 nucleotides align to TRBD2. CDR1 and CDR2 (germline): LNHDA, SQIVND (reference sequence). There are 14 residues in the CDR3. Trimming took 5 bases from V and 9 from J; bases not matched to a gene: 4. Here the CDR3 DNA reads TGTGCCAGTAGTCGGACTAGCGGGAGAAGCATTCAGTACTTC. This sequence encodes CASSRTSGRSIQYF.

V gene TRBV10-3 combines with J gene TRBJ1-4, with TRBD1 as a possible D gene (6 bases). CDR3 length: 13 residues. Germline values: CDR1 ENHRY, CDR2 SYGVKD. Trimming shortened V by 5 bases and J by 5 bases, and 9 bases separated the two germline ends. CDR3 residues: CAISYGQNEKLFF. The CDR3 DNA follows: TGTGCCATCAGTTACGGACAGAATGAAAAACTGTTTTTT.

The rearrangement links TRBV9 to TRBJ2-2; a weak D match, TRBD1 (5 bases). Looked up from germline, CDR1 is SGDLS and CDR2 is YYNGEE. The CDR3 runs 15 residues. V shed 4 bases and J shed 3 bases, with 13 bases lying between them. CDR3 amino acids: CASSLGPRDTGELFF. The CDR3 DNA is TGTGCCAGCAGCTTGGGTCCCAGGGACACCGGGGAGCTGTTTTTT. The full variable domain, completed using reference TRBV9 and TRBJ2-2, is DSGVTQTPKHLITATGQRVTLRCSPRSGDLSVYWYQQSLDQGLQFLIQYYNGEERAKGNILERFSAQQFPDLHSELNLSSLELGDSALYFCASSLGPRDTGELFFGEGSRLTVL.

The chain uses TRBV28 and TRBJ1-2, with D possibly matching TRBD1 (5 bases). V was pared by 10 bases and J by 0 bases, with 18 bases between. CDR3 length: 15 residues. Per the germline V gene, CDR1 is MDHEN and CDR2 is SYDVKM. CDR3 in DNA: TGTGCCACCACCCGGGGGGGGGTAGCTAACTATGGCTACACCTTC. The encoded protein is CATTRGGVANYGYTF.

The CDR3 loop reads CASSPIGQGDSSFGYTF. For the CDR3, the DNA is TGTGCCAGCAGTCCAATAGGACAGGGTGATTCTTCGTTTGGCTACACCTTC. V is TRBV28 and J is TRBJ1-2; 8 bases line up with TRBD1. Germline CDR1 MDHEN, CDR2 SYDVKM. This CDR3 spans 17 amino acids. Unmatched junction bases numbered 18, after V lost 5 bases and J lost 7 bases.

The J gene is TRBJ2-1, the V gene TRBV7-7, with 7 bases that match TRBD2. The CDR3 totals 17 residues. The V gene end was trimmed by 1 base and the J gene end by 4 bases; junction bases not matched to a gene: 10. CDR1 and CDR2 (germline): SSHAT, FNYEAQ (reference sequence). CDR3 nucleotides: TGTGCCAGCAGCTTAGGGTCGCGGGGACTACCTTACAATGAGCAGTTCTTC. As protein: CASSLGSRGLPYNEQFF.

The chain couples TRBV7-2 to TRBJ1-2; D possibly corresponds to TRBD1 (6 bases). The CDR3 is 15 residues long. V was trimmed by 5 bases and J by 2 bases, leaving 15 bases between them. CDR1 and CDR2 from the germline V gene are SGHTA and FQGNSA. The CDR3 DNA reads as TGTGCCAGCAGCCAGGGGAACAGGGACAACTATGGCTACACCTTC. Translating gives CASSQGNRDNYGYTF.

Comments on this clone: At one of its ends the junction is not consistent with the germline gene, which may arise from a read error. The chain couples TRBV18 to TRBJ2-2, with TRBD1 matching over 9 bases. Germline loops: CDR1 KGHSH, CDR2 LQKENI. This CDR3 is 15 amino acids long. CDR3 nucleotide sequence: TGTGCCAGCTCGCCACCGGGACAGGGCACCGGGGAGCTGTTTTTT. Protein: CASSPPGQGTGELFF.

In DNA, the CDR3 is TGTGCCAGCAGCAGTGGCGGGCAGCGTGGGCAGTACTTC. Its translation: CASSSGGQRGQYF. J is TRBJ2-7 and V is TRBV5-6, with a possible D match to TRBD2 (5 bases). Germline assignment: CDR1 SGHDT and CDR2 YYEEEE. This CDR3 contains 13 residues. The V end was cut by 4 bases, the J end by 9 bases, with 17 bases between.

V is TRBV7-2 and J is TRBJ1-1; a possible D gene is TRBD1 (6 bases). Trimming pared 5 bases from V and 1 base from J, leaving 8 bases between. The CDR3 length is 13 residues. Looked up from germline, CDR1 is SGHTA and CDR2 is FQGNSA. CDR3 protein: CASSRQENTEAFF. CDR3 nucleotides: TGTGCCAGCAGCAGACAGGAGAACACTGAAGCTTTCTTT.